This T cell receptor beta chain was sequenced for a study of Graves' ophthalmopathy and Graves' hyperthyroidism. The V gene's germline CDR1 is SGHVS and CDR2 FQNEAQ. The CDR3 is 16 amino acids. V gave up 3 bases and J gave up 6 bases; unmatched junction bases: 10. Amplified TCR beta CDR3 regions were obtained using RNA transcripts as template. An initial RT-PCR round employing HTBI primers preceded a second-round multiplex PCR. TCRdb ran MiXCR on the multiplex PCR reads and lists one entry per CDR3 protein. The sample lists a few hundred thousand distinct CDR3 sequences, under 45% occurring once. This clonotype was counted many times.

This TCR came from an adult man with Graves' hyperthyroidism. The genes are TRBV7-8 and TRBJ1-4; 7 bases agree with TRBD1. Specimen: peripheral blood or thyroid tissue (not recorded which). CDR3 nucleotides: TGTGCCAGCAGCTTCGGCTCCGGGACAGAATATGAAAAACTGTTTTTT. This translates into CASSFGSGTEYEKLFF.